This T cell receptor (beta chain) was identified during a study of persistence of HIV-infected CD4 T cells. In the study overall: Donors were ART-treated; their CMV- and Gag-responding CD4+ T cells were isolated.

Regarding this clone: Its antigen is currently unknown.

Sequencing used immunoSEQ version 4 in survey mode. Genomic DNA was diluted to 10 ng/uL, up to 1 ug per sample. Generated by immunoSEQ multiplex PCR, the TCRdb table keeps only in-frame clones and is missing some. This table holds just over 40,000 clones, 75% to 85% found once. The stimulus was an HIV-1 Gag 15-mer peptide pool, 1 ug/peptide/mL. Memory cells lacking CD40L and CD69 with high CD45RO were sorted. Undetectable plasma HIV-1 RNA below 50 copies/mL lasted at least 4 years. Findings and caveats of the study: Degenerate expanded CDR3beta sequences were enriched among CMV- and Gag-responding cells.

The receptor was derived from an adult man with HIV who was CMV-seropositive. Sequenced material: CD4+ T cells sorted from PBMCs after roughly 18-hour stimulation, taken from a patient who received antiretroviral therapy.

The CDR3 sequence is CASGLGTGVLFF. CDR3 nucleotides: TGTGCCAGCGGTCTTGGAACCGGCGTCCTGTTTTTT. The rearrangement uses TRBV12-3 or TRBV12-4 and TRBJ1-4; D remains ambiguous. V shed 8 bases and J shed 14 bases, with 18 bases lying between them. The CDR3 is 12 amino acids.